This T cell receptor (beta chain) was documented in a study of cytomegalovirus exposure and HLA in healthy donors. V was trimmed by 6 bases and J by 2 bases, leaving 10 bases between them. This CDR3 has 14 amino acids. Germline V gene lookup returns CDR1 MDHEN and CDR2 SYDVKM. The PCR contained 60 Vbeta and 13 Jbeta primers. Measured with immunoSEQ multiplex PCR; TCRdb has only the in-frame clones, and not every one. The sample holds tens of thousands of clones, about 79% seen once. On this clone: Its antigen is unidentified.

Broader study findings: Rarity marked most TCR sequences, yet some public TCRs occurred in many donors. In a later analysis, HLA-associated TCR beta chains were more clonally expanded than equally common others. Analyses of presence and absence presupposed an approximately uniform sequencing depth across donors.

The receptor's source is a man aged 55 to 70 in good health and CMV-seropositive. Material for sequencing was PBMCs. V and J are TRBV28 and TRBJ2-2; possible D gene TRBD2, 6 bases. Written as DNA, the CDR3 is TGTGCCAGCAGCCCGGGACTTAACACCGGGGAGCTGTTTTTT. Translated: CASSPGLNTGELFF. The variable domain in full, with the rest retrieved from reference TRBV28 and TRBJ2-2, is DVKVTQSSRYLVKRTGEKVFLECVQDMDHENMFWYRQDPGLGLRLIYFSYDVKMKEKGDIPEGYSVSREKKERFSLILESASTNQTSMYLCASSPGLNTGELFFGEGSRLTVL.